Presented here are 29 T cell receptor beta chains from one specimen sequenced in a study of blood T cell repertoires in COVID-19. The assay was immunoSEQ multiplex PCR, and TCRdb's table has in-frame clones only and misses some. The table shows some 260,000 clones, with approximately 88% occurring only once. The sequencing input was peripheral blood. The receptors here all came from a woman in her 30s with acute or convalescent COVID-19.

This clone was found a few times. This sequence joins TRBV29-1 and TRBJ2-2; D call uncertain. CDR1 is SQVTM and CDR2 is ANQGSEA in the germline V gene. Trimming stripped 2 bases from V and 5 bases from J, with 9 bases between. The CDR3 runs to 13 residues. CDR3 sequence: CSVEPRLTGELFF. The CDR3 DNA follows: TGCAGCGTTGAACCCAGGTTGACCGGGGAGCTGTTTTTT.

V is TRBV9 and J is TRBJ2-2; TRBD2 might be the D (6 bases). CDR1 is SGDLS, CDR2 YYNGEE, per germline. This CDR3 has 16 residues. Trimming took 4 bases from V and 0 from J, leaving 13 bases between them. As DNA, the CDR3 is TGTGCCAGCAGCCAAAGGGACTCTTCGAACACCGGGGAGCTGTTTTTT. Its translation is CASSQRDSSNTGELFF.

V gene TRBV27 combines with J gene TRBJ1-4; 10 bases are a match to TRBD1. V lost 4 bases and J lost 10; bases outside the gene matches: 12. There are 16 residues in the CDR3. Germline CDR1 is MNHEY and CDR2 is SMNVEV (reference sequence). CDR3 in amino acids: CASSSYRGQGLGKLFF. CDR3 in DNA: TGTGCCAGCAGTTCTTATAGGGGACAGGGGTTAGGAAAACTGTTTTTT.

The J gene is TRBJ1-5, the V gene TRBV19; tentative D call: TRBD1 (5 bases). The germline CDR1 and CDR2 sequences are LNHDA and SQIVND (reference sequence). The ends were cut back, 3 bases at V and 2 bases at J, with 8 bases in the middle. The CDR3 runs 14 residues. The CDR3 nucleotides read TGTGCCAGTAGTATGGCAGGGCGCAATCAGCCCCAGCATTTT. This codes for CASSMAGRNQPQHF.

In this sample, this clone turned up a few times. The rearrangement uses TRBV27 and TRBJ2-3; no reliable D call. Trimming removed 10 bases from V and 4 bases from J, with 15 bases in between. The CDR3 is 13 residues long. Germline loops: CDR1 MNHEY, CDR2 SMNVEV (reference sequence). The CDR3 reads CATTPRPPDTQYF. For the CDR3, the DNA is TGTGCCACCACTCCCAGGCCCCCAGATACGCAGTATTTT.

The CDR3 reads CASSLGGSNQPQHF. CDR3 nucleotides: TGTGCCAGTAGTTTGGGGGGAAGCAATCAGCCCCAGCATTTT. The rearrangement links TRBV19 to TRBJ1-5; tentative D call: TRBD1 (5 bases). In germline, CDR1 is LNHDA, CDR2 SQIVND (reference sequence). Trimming removed 5 bases at V and 1 base at J, with 9 bases between. The CDR3 consists of 14 residues.

The V gene is TRBV7-3, the J gene TRBJ1-5; D perhaps matches TRBD1 (5 bases). V lost 2 bases to trimming and J lost 7 bases, with 9 bases between them. Germline V gene lookup returns CDR1 SGHTA and CDR2 FQGTGA. This CDR3 is 13 amino acids long. Written as DNA, the CDR3 is TGTGCCAGCAGCTTACGGGGGGGGCAGCCCCAGCATTTT. This codes for CASSLRGGQPQHF.

This chain joins TRBV7-2 and TRBJ1-5; D remains unclear. This CDR3 is 13 amino acids long. Germline V gives CDR1 SGHTA, CDR2 FQGNSA. V lost 11 bases, J lost 0 bases, and 11 bases lay in between. The CDR3 here is CAHCPGSNQPQHF. CDR3 nucleotides: TGTGCCCACTGTCCGGGTAGCAATCAGCCCCAGCATTTT.

The chain couples TRBV7-2 to TRBJ1-1; unclear D gene. The CDR3 extends over 15 amino acids. Looked up from germline, CDR1 is SGHTA and CDR2 is FQGNSA. Between the trimmed V and J ends, which lost 3 bases and 1 base, there was a span of 12 bases. The CDR3: CASSFSPYGNTEAFF. The CDR3 bases are TGTGCCAGCAGCTTCTCCCCTTACGGGAACACTGAAGCTTTCTTT.

The chain uses TRBV11-2 and TRBJ2-5, with 8 bases aligning to TRBD1. This CDR3 comprises 15 residues. The germline V gene encodes CDR1 SGHAT and CDR2 FQNNGV. V shed 3 bases and J 5 bases; nucleotides not matched to a gene: 8. The CDR3 loop is CASSFVSGGVETQYF. The CDR3, as DNA: TGTGCCAGCAGCTTCGTCTCAGGGGGCGTTGAGACCCAGTACTTC.

This sequence joins TRBV9 and TRBJ1-3, with D hard to call. The CDR3 has 12 amino acids. Germline V gene lookup returns CDR1 SGDLS and CDR2 YYNGEE. Trimming removed 0 bases from V and 4 bases from J, with 2 bases in between. The CDR3 region is CASSVAGNTIYF. DNA of the CDR3: TGTGCCAGCAGCGTAGCAGGAAACACCATATATTTT.

The chain employs TRBV10-1 and TRBJ1-4; TRBD1 agrees at 9 bases. There are 14 residues in the CDR3. Per the germline V gene, CDR1 is WNHNN and CDR2 is SYGVQD (reference sequence). V gave up 6 bases and J gave up 5 bases; unmatched junction bases: 4. The CDR3 spells CASSPGTGNEKLFF. The CDR3 DNA follows: TGCGCCAGCAGCCCCGGGACAGGGAATGAAAAACTGTTTTTT.

CDR3 region: CASSPLGVYTGELFF. The CDR3 DNA is TGTGCCAGCAGCCCACTCGGGGTTTACACCGGGGAGCTGTTTTTT. The chain is built from TRBV21-1 and TRBJ2-2; TRBD2 is the table's D call, not checked against the DNA. TRBV21-1 is flagged as a pseudogene. The CDR3 is 15 residues long.

This clone came up once. The chain combines TRBV4-2 with TRBJ2-1; D is ambiguous. Trimming removed 4 bases from V and 0 bases from J, with 7 bases in between. The germline CDR1 and CDR2 sequences are LGHNA and YNFKEQ. CDR3 length: 14 amino acids. CDR3 protein: CASSLLSSYNEQFF. The CDR3 DNA sequence: TGTGCCAGCAGCCTTCTTAGCTCCTACAATGAGCAGTTCTTC.

The CDR3 DNA reads TGTGCCAGCAGTCCCGGAGGACAGGGGGCAAATCAGCCCCAGCATTTT. Its translation is CASSPGGQGANQPQHF. The V call is TRBV27, the J call TRBJ1-5, with 11 bases aligning to TRBD1. The V segment lost 5 bases and the J segment 4 bases; nucleotides outside the gene matches: 7. CDR1 and CDR2 (germline): MNHEY, SMNVEV (reference sequence). The CDR3 contains 16 residues.

V is TRBV5-6 and J is TRBJ2-7; 7 bases are a match to TRBD2. The CDR3 totals 15 residues. With V trimmed by 4 bases and J by 3 bases, 10 bases remained unmatched. The V gene's germline CDR1 is SGHDT and CDR2 YYEEEE. The CDR3 coding sequence is TGTGCCAGCAGCGTTGCCGGACTAGGCGACTACGAGCAGTACTTC. This gives the protein CASSVAGLGDYEQYF.

V usage is TRBV9 and J usage is TRBJ2-3; TRBD2 is a possible D gene (6 bases). The CDR3 covers 17 residues. V lost 0 bases and J lost 1, with 15 bases in between. Germline CDR1 is SGDLS and CDR2 is YYNGEE. The CDR3, as DNA: TGTGCCAGCAGCGTAGTGGGAGGACCCGGAGGCACAGATACGCAGTATTTT. Its translation is CASSVVGGPGGTDTQYF.

This clone was observed a few times. The chain links TRBV19 to TRBJ2-7, with 9 bases identical to TRBD2. With V trimmed by 9 bases and J by 3 bases, 6 bases remained unmatched. The germline gives CDR1 LNHDA, CDR2 SQIVND (reference sequence). This CDR3 is 13 amino acids long. The CDR3 spells CASRLAVGYEQYF. The CDR3 nucleotides read TGTGCCAGCCGACTAGCGGTGGGCTACGAGCAGTACTTC.

The chain recombines TRBV11-2 with TRBJ2-1; 10 nucleotides align to TRBD1. The V and J ends lost 3 bases and 1 base, in that order; junction bases with no gene match: 9. This CDR3 is built from 18 residues. The germline V gene has CDR1 SGHAT and CDR2 FQNNGV. The CDR3 reads CASSLIVRQGASYNEQFF. The CDR3 bases are TGTGCCAGCAGCTTGATAGTCCGACAGGGGGCTTCCTACAATGAGCAGTTCTTC.

The rearrangement joins TRBV25-1 to TRBJ1-1; a weak D match, TRBD1 (5 bases). V was shortened by 4 bases and J by 2 bases, with 14 bases between the two germline ends. CDR3 length equals 15 residues. Per germline, CDR1 MGHDK and CDR2 SYGVNS. The CDR3 DNA reads as TGTGCCAGCAGTGTAGCGGGGGGTCCCAACACTGAAGCTTTCTTT. This translates into CASSVAGGPNTEAFF. The full variable domain, completed using reference TRBV25-1 and TRBJ1-1, is EADIYQTPRYLVIGTGKKITLECSQTMGHDKMYWYQQDPGMELHLIHYSYGVNSTEKGDLSSESTVSRIRTEHFPLTLESARPSHTSQYLCASSVAGGPNTEAFFGQGTRLTVV.

The V call is TRBV5-4, the J call TRBJ2-5; D is perhaps TRBD1 (5 bases). Trimming shortened V by 4 bases and J by 2 bases, and 18 bases separated the two germline ends. The CDR3 runs 16 residues. CDR1 and CDR2 from the germline V gene are SGHNT and YYREEE (reference sequence). Here the CDR3 reads CASSQRLGHPQETQYF. The DNA for the CDR3 is TGTGCCAGCAGCCAGCGTCTGGGGCATCCTCAAGAGACCCAGTACTTC. Complete variable domain (other parts from reference TRBV5-4 and TRBJ2-5): ETGVTQSPTHLIKTRGQQVTLRCSSQSGHNTVSWYQQALGQGPQFIFQYYREEENGRGNFPPRFSGLQFPNYSSELNVNALELDDSALYLCASSQRLGHPQETQYFGPGTRLLVL.

This chain links TRBV24-1 with TRBJ2-5, with TRBD2 matching over 13 bases. Trimming at V came to 2 bases and at J to 5 bases, leaving 16 bases not matched to a gene. Germline V CDR1 and CDR2: KGHDR, SFDVKD. The CDR3 extends over 20 amino acids. CDR3 in amino acids: CATSDYGTGGLAGAAETQYF. The CDR3 DNA sequence: TGTGCCACCAGTGATTACGGGACAGGCGGACTAGCGGGGGCGGCGGAGACCCAGTACTTC.

This chain connects TRBV2 to TRBJ1-2; D is undetermined. The CDR3 extends over 10 amino acids. CDR1 SNHLY and CDR2 FYNNEI come from the germline V gene. The V end was cut by 7 bases, the J end by 7 bases, with 7 bases between. CDR3 in amino acids: CASNTVGYTF. The CDR3 bases are TGTGCCAGCAACACCGTTGGCTACACCTTC.

The CDR3 DNA reads TGTGCCAGCAGGACACAGGGGCAATGGGAAGCTTTCTTT. It yields the protein CASRTQGQWEAFF. This sequence joins TRBV3-1 (or the pseudogene TRBV3-2) and TRBJ1-1, with 7 bases that match TRBD1. The CDR3 totals 13 residues. CDR1 and CDR2 from the germline V gene are LGHDT and YNNKEL (reference sequence). V lost 6 bases and J lost 8; bases outside the gene matches: 9.

V is TRBV14 and J is TRBJ2-7; maybe TRBD2 (7 bases). Germline assignment: CDR1 SGHDN and CDR2 FVKESK. CDR3 length: 14 residues. V lost 1 base, J lost 4 bases, and 11 bases lay in between. Here the CDR3 reads CASSQAGGLYEQYF. CDR3 sequence (DNA): TGTGCCAGCAGCCAAGCGGGGGGCCTGTACGAGCAGTACTTC.

The rearrangement links TRBV12-3 or TRBV12-4 to TRBJ2-7; weak D call: TRBD2 (6 bases). The CDR3 totals 12 residues. V lost 10 bases and J lost 7, with 17 bases in between. CDR3 region: CATGRVGGEQYF. The DNA for the CDR3 is TGTGCCACCGGGAGAGTGGGTGGTGAGCAGTACTTC.

The rearrangement joins TRBV5-5 to TRBJ1-6, with D perhaps TRBD1 (5 bases). Trimming left V 2 bases short and J 7 bases short, with 7 bases between. Germline V lookup: CDR1 SGHKS, CDR2 YYEKEE (reference sequence). The CDR3 is 13 residues long. The CDR3 DNA follows: TGTGCCAGCAGCTTCGCAGGGAATTCACCCCTCCACTTT. Amino acids: CASSFAGNSPLHF.

This clone has only a few counts. The V gene is TRBV6-5, the J gene TRBJ1-2, with D perhaps matching TRBD1 (5 bases). CDR1 and CDR2 (germline): MNHEY, SVGAGI. V lost 4 bases, J lost 2 bases, and 8 bases lay in between. The CDR3 is 13 residues long. The CDR3 bases are TGTGCCAGCAGTTTACAGGAGAACTATGGCTACACCTTC. It yields the protein CASSLQENYGYTF.

The chain carries TRBV9 and TRBJ2-2; no firm D call. Trimming cost V 0 bases and J 8 bases, with 8 bases left between them. CDR1 and CDR2 from the germline V gene are SGDLS and YYNGEE. The CDR3 length is 13 residues. Written as DNA, the CDR3 is TGTGCCAGCAGCGTAGTCCCGAGGGGGGAGCTGTTTTTT. Translating gives CASSVVPRGELFF.